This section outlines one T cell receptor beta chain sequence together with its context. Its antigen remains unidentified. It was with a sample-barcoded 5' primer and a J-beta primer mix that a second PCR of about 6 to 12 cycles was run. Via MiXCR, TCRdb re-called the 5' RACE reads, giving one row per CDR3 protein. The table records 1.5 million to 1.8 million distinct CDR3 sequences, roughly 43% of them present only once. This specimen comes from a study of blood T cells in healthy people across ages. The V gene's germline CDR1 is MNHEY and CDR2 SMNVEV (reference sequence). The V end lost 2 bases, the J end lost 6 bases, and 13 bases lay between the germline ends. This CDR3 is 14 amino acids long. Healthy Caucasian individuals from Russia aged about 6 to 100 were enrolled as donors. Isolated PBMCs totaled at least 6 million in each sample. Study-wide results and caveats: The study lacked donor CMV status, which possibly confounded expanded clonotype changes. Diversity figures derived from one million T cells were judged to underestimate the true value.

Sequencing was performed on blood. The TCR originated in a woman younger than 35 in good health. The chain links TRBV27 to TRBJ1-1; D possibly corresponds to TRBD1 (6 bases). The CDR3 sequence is CASSLHTGLAEAFF. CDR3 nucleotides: TGTGCCAGCAGTTTACACACAGGGCTAGCTGAAGCTTTCTTT.